A single sample gave rise to the 29 T cell receptor beta chains below, sequenced in a study of blood T cell repertoires in COVID-19. Here immunoSEQ multiplex PCR was the method, and the copy in TCRdb shows in-frame clones only, minus some. The sample yields around 72,000 clones, about 90% seen once. Sample: peripheral blood. These receptors were obtained from a man in his fifties or sixties with active COVID-19.

The V and J genes are TRBV9 and TRBJ2-2; 9 bases agree with TRBD1. In germline, CDR1 is SGDLS, CDR2 YYNGEE. CDR3 length: 15 amino acids. V shed 3 bases and J 7 bases; nucleotides not matched to a gene: 7. The chain's CDR3 is CASSAKQGAGGELFF. The CDR3 DNA sequence: TGTGCCAGCAGCGCAAAACAGGGGGCTGGCGGGGAGCTGTTTTTT.

The J gene is TRBJ1-5, the V gene TRBV27, with D perhaps matching TRBD1 (6 bases). CDR1 is MNHEY, CDR2 SMNVEV, per germline (reference sequence). The CDR3 loop spans 16 amino acids. Trimming stripped 5 bases from V and 7 bases from J, with 21 bases between. In DNA, the CDR3 is TGTGCCAGCAGTGAATCCTCCCGGGGGGCTGGGCAGCCCCAGCATTTT. It yields the protein CASSESSRGAGQPQHF.

The chain recombines TRBV5-1 with TRBJ2-1; D might be TRBD2 (6 bases). The CDR3 length is 14 residues. Germline V CDR1 and CDR2: SGHRS, YFSETQ. V gave up 0 bases and J gave up 3 bases, with 7 bases separating them. The CDR3 nucleotides are TGCGCCAGCAGCTTGGTGGGAGGCTACAATGAGCAGTTCTTC. It specifies CASSLVGGYNEQFF.

About this clone itself: Additional DNA sequences in this sample encode the identical CDR3. J is TRBJ1-1 and V is TRBV5-1; 7 nucleotides agree with TRBD1. Germline V CDR1 and CDR2: SGHRS, YFSETQ. CDR3 size: 14 residues. The J segment lost 1 base and the V segment lost 4 bases, leaving 4 bases of the junction unmatched. The CDR3 DNA reads as TGCGCCAGCAGCCTACAGGGGCCGAACACTGAAGCTTTCTTT. It translates to CASSLQGPNTEAFF.

V gene TRBV18 combines with J gene TRBJ2-5, with a weak D call TRBD1 (5 bases). CDR3 length: 14 residues. V lost 5 bases, J lost 4 bases, and 14 bases lay in between. CDR1 is KGHSH, CDR2 LQKENI, per germline. The CDR3, as DNA: TGTGCCAGCTCAGACAGTTACCCCGGAGAGACCCAGTACTTC. It yields the protein CASSDSYPGETQYF.

The V call is TRBV14, the J call TRBJ1-1; TRBD1 agrees at 11 bases. The CDR3 runs to 15 residues. With V trimmed by 5 bases and J by 6 bases, 8 bases remained unmatched. Germline V gives CDR1 SGHDN, CDR2 FVKESK. DNA of the CDR3: TGTGCCAGCAGCGAACTACCGGGACAGGGGGCTGAAGCTTTCTTT. Translating gives CASSELPGQGAEAFF.

The chain has TRBV2 and TRBJ2-5; D possibly corresponds to TRBD2 (7 bases). V lost 3 bases and J lost 5, with 16 bases in between. The CDR3 consists of 15 residues. Germline V CDR1 and CDR2: SNHLY, FYNNEI. CDR3 coding DNA: TGTGCCAGCAGTGATATTGGGGGGGCCTCGGAGACCCAGTACTTC. This codes for CASSDIGGASETQYF.

The genes are TRBV5-4 and TRBJ2-7; 11 bases match TRBD2. The J segment lost 1 base and the V segment lost 3 bases, leaving 9 bases of the junction unmatched. The germline gives CDR1 SGHNT, CDR2 YYREEE (reference sequence). This CDR3 has 17 residues. The chain's CDR3 is CASSSLTTSGVSYEQYF. The DNA for the CDR3 is TGTGCCAGCAGCTCTCTAACGACTAGCGGGGTATCCTACGAGCAGTACTTC. Combining the CDR3 with reference TRBV5-4 and TRBJ2-7 gives the whole variable domain ETGVTQSPTHLIKTRGQQVTLRCSSQSGHNTVSWYQQALGQGPQFIFQYYREEENGRGNFPPRFSGLQFPNYSSELNVNALELDDSALYLCASSSLTTSGVSYEQYFGPGTRLTVT.

This clone was recorded once. The chain recombines TRBV10-3 with TRBJ2-3, with D maybe TRBD2 (6 bases). V was shortened by 4 bases and J by 0 bases, with 11 bases between the two germline ends. In germline, CDR1 is ENHRY, CDR2 SYGVKD. The CDR3 has 15 amino acids. The chain's CDR3 is CAISVSGTSTDTQYF. The CDR3, as DNA: TGTGCCATCAGTGTTTCAGGGACTAGCACAGATACGCAGTATTTT.

The chain links TRBV3-1 (or the pseudogene TRBV3-2) to TRBJ2-7; D is undetermined. The CDR3 is made up of 13 amino acids. Germline lookup yields CDR1 LGHDT and CDR2 YNNKEL (reference sequence). Trimming removed 4 bases at V and 0 bases at J, with 7 bases between. CDR3 DNA: TGTGCCAGCAGCCCCCAGGCCTCCTACGAGCAGTACTTC. Translation: CASSPQASYEQYF.

The gene calls are TRBV5-4 and TRBJ1-1; 7 bases are a match to TRBD1. This CDR3 spans 16 amino acids. V was clipped by 0 bases and J by 5 bases; unmatched bases: 10. CDR1 and CDR2 (germline): SGHNT, YYREEE (reference sequence). CDR3 loop: CASSLGGAGGMTEAFF. The CDR3 DNA follows: TGTGCCAGCAGCTTGGGGGGAGCAGGGGGAATGACTGAAGCTTTCTTT.

The chain has TRBV15 and TRBJ2-3; D is unclear. V lost 0 bases and J lost 6, with 7 bases in between. The CDR3 runs 13 residues. Germline assignment: CDR1 LNHNV and CDR2 YYDKDF (reference sequence). For the CDR3, the DNA is TGTGCCACCAGCAGAGATATTCAGGATACGCAGTATTTT. Protein sequence: CATSRDIQDTQYF.

This chain joins TRBV24-1 and TRBJ2-2; TRBD1 agrees at 7 bases. J gave up 1 base and V 3 bases, and 4 bases lay outside the gene matches. Germline V gives CDR1 KGHDR, CDR2 SFDVKD. This CDR3 has 16 amino acids. CDR3 nucleotide sequence: TGTGCCACCAGTGATAGGGGGACAGAGAACACCGGGGAGCTGTTTTTT. This sequence encodes CATSDRGTENTGELFF.

This chain joins TRBV7-8 and TRBJ2-3; 9 bases map to TRBD1. This CDR3 region has 17 residues. Germline trimming cut 5 bases from V and 4 bases from J; bases unmatched to any gene: 13. The germline gives CDR1 SGHVS, CDR2 FQNEAQ. In DNA, the CDR3 is TGTGCCAGCAGCGGACTCGCGACAGGGGGAGAACCAGATACGCAGTATTTT. It codes for CASSGLATGGEPDTQYF. The whole variable domain, filled in from reference TRBV7-8 and TRBJ2-3, reads GAGVSQSPRYKVAKRGQDVALRCDPISGHVSLFWYQQALGQGPEFLTYFQNEAQLDKSGLPSDRFFAERPEGSVSTLKIQRTQQEDSAVYLCASSGLATGGEPDTQYFGPGTRLTVL.

This clone was observed a few times. The chain carries TRBV5-1 and TRBJ2-7, with D possibly TRBD2 on 5 matching bases. The germline CDR1 and CDR2 sequences are SGHRS and YFSETQ. The CDR3 has 15 residues. V lost 0 bases, J lost 2 bases, and 12 bases lay in between. CDR3 sequence reads: CASSLEAGETYEQYF. For the CDR3, the DNA is TGCGCCAGCAGCTTGGAGGCGGGTGAGACCTACGAGCAGTACTTC.

The chain carries TRBV4-3 and TRBJ1-2; no definite D call. There are 16 residues in the CDR3. Germline V lookup: CDR1 LGHNA, CDR2 YSLEER. The germline V and J ends were trimmed by 1 base and 4 bases, with 16 bases remaining between them. Here the CDR3 reads CASSQGAGPLSYGYTF. The CDR3 nucleotides read TGCGCCAGCAGCCAAGGAGCAGGCCCACTTAGCTATGGCTACACCTTC.

This chain joins TRBV6-5 and TRBJ2-1; unclear D gene. This CDR3 region has 13 residues. V lost 0 bases, J lost 4 bases, and 4 bases lay in between. From germline, CDR1 is MNHEY and CDR2 SVGAGI. The CDR3, as DNA: TGTGCCAGCAGTTACTCGAGATACAATGAGCAGTTCTTC. This translates into CASSYSRYNEQFF.

This clone was seen only once. In nucleotides, the CDR3 is TGTGCCAGCAGAGTGTACATGAACACTGAAGCTTTCTTT. As protein: CASRVYMNTEAFF. The rearrangement links TRBV2 to TRBJ1-1; D unclear. Germline CDR1 is SNHLY and CDR2 is FYNNEI. The CDR3 totals 13 residues. The V end lost 6 bases, the J end lost 0 bases, and 8 bases lay between the germline ends.

V and J are TRBV27 and TRBJ2-2, with TRBD1 matching 9 bases. From germline, CDR1 is MNHEY and CDR2 SMNVEV (reference sequence). Losses at the gene ends were 8 bases for V and 4 bases for J; bases not matched to a gene: 2. The CDR3 length is 13 residues. This CDR3 is CASGTGITGELFF. DNA for the CDR3: TGTGCCAGCGGGACAGGGATCACCGGGGAGCTGTTTTTT.

The chain links TRBV7-8 to TRBJ2-2, with 11 positions matching TRBD1. Germline loops: CDR1 SGHVS, CDR2 FQNEAQ. Trimming removed 5 bases from V and 1 base from J; junction bases left unmatched: 6. The CDR3 length is 17 residues. CDR3 residues: CASSGQGAPRNTGELFF. DNA for the CDR3: TGTGCCAGCAGCGGACAGGGGGCGCCGCGGAACACCGGGGAGCTGTTTTTT.

This clone appeared once. The V and J genes are TRBV30 and TRBJ1-1, with D possibly matching TRBD1 (5 bases). In germline, CDR1 is GTSNPN, CDR2 SVGIG (reference sequence). The CDR3 is 16 amino acids. V was trimmed by 0 bases and J by 6 bases, leaving 20 bases between them. For the CDR3, the DNA is TGTGCCTGGAGTGTACGGGGGGGAGTACTATACGCTGAAGCTTTCTTT. Amino acids: CAWSVRGGVLYAEAFF.

The V gene is TRBV9, the J gene TRBJ2-1, with 8 nucleotides matching TRBD2. CDR3 length: 15 amino acids. V lost 0 bases, J lost 8 bases, and 7 bases stayed unmatched. Germline CDR1 is SGDLS and CDR2 is YYNGEE. In DNA form, the CDR3 reads TGTGCCAGCAGCGTAGTTAGCGGGAAGGATTATGAGCAGTTCTTC. Translating gives CASSVVSGKDYEQFF.

The CDR3 nucleotides read TGTGCCTGGAGTTCTGTTTATAATTCACCCCTCCACTTT. Residues: CAWSSVYNSPLHF. J is TRBJ1-6 and V is TRBV30, with D hard to call. The CDR3 covers 13 residues. The V gene lost 2 bases and the J gene lost 4 bases, with 6 bases spanning the gap. Germline CDR1 GTSNPN, CDR2 SVGIG (reference sequence).

The V gene is TRBV12-3 or TRBV12-4, the J gene TRBJ1-5; D is possibly TRBD1 (5 bases). The CDR3 totals 11 residues. Trimming cost V 2 bases and J 10 bases, with 6 bases left between them. The CDR3: CASSLQGPQHF. DNA of the CDR3: TGTGCCAGCAGTTTACAGGGTCCCCAGCATTTT.

The gene calls are TRBV6-5 and TRBJ1-6; D is ambiguous. The CDR3 totals 13 residues. Trimming took 10 bases from V and 5 from J, leaving 12 bases between them. Per germline, CDR1 MNHEY and CDR2 SVGAGI. The CDR3 loop is CATAPGNNSPLHF. The CDR3 nucleotides are TGTGCCACCGCCCCAGGAAATAATTCACCCCTCCACTTT.

The chain recombines TRBV30 with TRBJ2-3; 7 bases map to TRBD2. CDR3 length: 16 amino acids. V lost 3 bases and J lost 4; bases outside the gene matches: 13. The germline CDR1 and CDR2 sequences are GTSNPN and SVGIG (reference sequence). The CDR3 bases are TGTGCCTGGAGGCTTCAGGGAGCGGGGACCTCAGATACGCAGTATTTT. As protein: CAWRLQGAGTSDTQYF. The full variable domain, with the rest looked up from reference TRBV30 and TRBJ2-3, is SQTIHQWPATLVQPVGSPLSLECTVEGTSNPNLYWYRQAAGRGLQLLFYSVGIGQISSEVPQNLSASRPQDRQFILSSKKLLLSDSGFYLCAWRLQGAGTSDTQYFGPGTRLTVL.

This clone was found a few times. The chain recombines TRBV5-1 with TRBJ2-1; no firm D call. From germline, CDR1 is SGHRS and CDR2 YFSETQ. Deletions cut 0 bases from V and 7 bases from J, with 8 bases between. The CDR3 length is 13 residues. The CDR3 sequence is CASSLGQGNEQFF. The CDR3 DNA is TGCGCCAGCAGCTTGGGACAAGGAAATGAGCAGTTCTTC.

The rearrangement joins TRBV4-3 to TRBJ2-3; D possibly corresponds to TRBD1 (5 bases). The CDR3 is made up of 16 amino acids. Germline V CDR1 and CDR2: LGHNA, YSLEER. Trimming removed 0 bases at V and 3 bases at J, with 13 bases between. This chain's CDR3 is CASSQEASPGTDTQYF. As DNA, the CDR3 is TGCGCCAGCAGCCAAGAGGCGTCCCCAGGGACAGATACGCAGTATTTT.

The chain uses TRBV3-1 (or the pseudogene TRBV3-2) and TRBJ1-2, with 11 bases aligning to TRBD1. The length of the CDR3 is 14 residues. The V and J ends lost 3 bases and 6 bases, in that order; junction bases with no gene match: 3. Germline CDR1 reads LGHDT; CDR2 reads YNNKEL (reference sequence). For the CDR3, the DNA is TGTGCCAGCAGCCACTCGGGACAGGGGGATGGCTACACCTTC. Translating it yields CASSHSGQGDGYTF.